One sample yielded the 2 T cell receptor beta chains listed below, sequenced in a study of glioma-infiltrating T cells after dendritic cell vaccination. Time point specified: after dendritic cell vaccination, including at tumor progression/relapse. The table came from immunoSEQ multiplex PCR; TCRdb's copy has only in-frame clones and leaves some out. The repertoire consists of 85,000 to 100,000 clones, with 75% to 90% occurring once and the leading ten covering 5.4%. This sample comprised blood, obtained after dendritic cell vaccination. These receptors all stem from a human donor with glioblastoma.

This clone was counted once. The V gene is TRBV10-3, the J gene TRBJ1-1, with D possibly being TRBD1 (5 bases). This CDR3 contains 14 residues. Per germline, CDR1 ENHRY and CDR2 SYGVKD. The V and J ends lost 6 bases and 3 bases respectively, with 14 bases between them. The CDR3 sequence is CAIRPGGRDTEAFF. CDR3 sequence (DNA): TGTGCCATCAGGCCCGGGGGTAGGGACACTGAAGCTTTCTTT.

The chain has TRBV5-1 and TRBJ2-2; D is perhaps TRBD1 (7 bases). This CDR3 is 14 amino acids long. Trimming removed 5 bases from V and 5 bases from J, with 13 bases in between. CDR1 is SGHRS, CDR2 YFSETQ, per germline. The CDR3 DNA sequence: TGCGCCAGCAGTGTGCCAGGGGGGACCGGGGAGCTGTTTTTT. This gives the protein CASSVPGGTGELFF. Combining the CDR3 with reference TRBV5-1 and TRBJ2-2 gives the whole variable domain KAGVTQTPRYLIKTRGQQVTLSCSPISGHRSVSWYQQTPGQGLQFLFEYFSETQRNKGNFPGRFSGRQFSNSRSEMNVSTLELGDSALYLCASSVPGGTGELFFGEGSRLTVL.